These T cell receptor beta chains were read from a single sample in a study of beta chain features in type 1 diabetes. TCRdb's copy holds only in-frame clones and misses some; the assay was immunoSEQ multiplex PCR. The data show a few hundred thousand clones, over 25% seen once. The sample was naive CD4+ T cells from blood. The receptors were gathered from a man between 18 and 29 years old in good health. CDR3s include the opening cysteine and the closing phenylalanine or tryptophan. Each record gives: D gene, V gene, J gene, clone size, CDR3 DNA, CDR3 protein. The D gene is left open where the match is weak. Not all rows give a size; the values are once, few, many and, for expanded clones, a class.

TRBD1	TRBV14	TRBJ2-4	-	TGTGCCAGCAGCCGACAGGGGACGAACATTCAGTACTTC	CASSRQGTNIQYF
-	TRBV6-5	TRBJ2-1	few	TGTGCCAGCAGCCCCCTTGGGCGCAATGAGCAGTTCTTC	CASSPLGRNEQFF
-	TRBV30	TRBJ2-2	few	TGTGCCTGGAGTGTACGTTGGGCGACAGCGAACACCGGGGAGCTGTTTTTT	CAWSVRWATANTGELFF
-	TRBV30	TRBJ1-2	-	TGTGCCTGGAGTATCCGAGGGGCCGGCGGCTACACCTTC	CAWSIRGAGGYTF
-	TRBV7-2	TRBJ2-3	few	TGTGCCAGCGGGTTTACAGATACGCAGTATTTT	CASGFTDTQYF
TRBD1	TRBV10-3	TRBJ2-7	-	TGTGCCATCAGCGGGACAGGGGGAAGCTACGAGCAGTACTTC	CAISGTGGSYEQYF
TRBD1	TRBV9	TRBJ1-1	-	TGTGCCAGCAGCGCGGGACAGGGGAACACTGAAGCTTTCTTT	CASSAGQGNTEAFF
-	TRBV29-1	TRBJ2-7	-	TGCAGCGTTCGTAGCGTCATGGGGGGCGAGCAGTACTTC	CSVRSVMGGEQYF
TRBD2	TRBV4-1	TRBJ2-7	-	TGCGCCAGCAGCCAAGTTGCATTGATTAGCGGGATCTCCTACGAGCAGTACTTC	CASSQVALISGISYEQYF
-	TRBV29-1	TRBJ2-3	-	TGCAGCGCCGGAGCGGATACGCAGTATTTT	CSAGADTQYF
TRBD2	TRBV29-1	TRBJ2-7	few	TGCAGCGTACGGACTAGCGGGACGTACGAGCAGTACTTC	CSVRTSGTYEQYF
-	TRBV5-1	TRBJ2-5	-	TGCGCCAGCATCACTCTACCGGGAGAAGAGACCCAGTACTTC	CASITLPGEETQYF
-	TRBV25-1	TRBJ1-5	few	TGTGCCAGCACGCGGCATCTAGTCGAGATCCAGCCCCAGCATTTT	CASTRHLVEIQPQHF
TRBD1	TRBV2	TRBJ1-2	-	TGTGCCAGCCGACAGGGGTCCGATGGCTACACCTTC	CASRQGSDGYTF
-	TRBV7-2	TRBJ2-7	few	TGTGCCAGCAGCCCCACAGGGTATTCCTACGAGCAGTACTTC	CASSPTGYSYEQYF
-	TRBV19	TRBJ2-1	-	TGTGCCAGTAGTCAATTGGACTTGTCATACAATGAGCAGTTCTTC	CASSQLDLSYNEQFF
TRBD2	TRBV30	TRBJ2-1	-	TGTGCCTGGAGTGTACTACTAGCGGGAGGCGAGCAGTTCTTC	CAWSVLLAGGEQFF
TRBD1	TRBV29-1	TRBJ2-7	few	TGCAGCGCTGGACAGGGCTACGAGCAGTACTTC	CSAGQGYEQYF
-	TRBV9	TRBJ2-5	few	TGTGCCAGCAGCCCGGTGGGGCTACCTGCGGAGACCCAGTACTTC	CASSPVGLPAETQYF
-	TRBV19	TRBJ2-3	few	TGTGCCAGTAGTATCTGGGCAGATACGCAGTATTTT	CASSIWADTQYF
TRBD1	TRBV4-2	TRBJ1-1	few	TGTGCCAGCAGCCAAACTCACAGGGGTGACACTGAAGCTTTCTTT	CASSQTHRGDTEAFF
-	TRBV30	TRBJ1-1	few	TGTGCCTGGAGTGTACGGCTGGCGAACACTGAAGCTTTCTTT	CAWSVRLANTEAFF
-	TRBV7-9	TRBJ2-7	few	TGTGCCAGCAGCTTGGCGCGGGAACCCTACGAGCAGTACTTC	CASSLAREPYEQYF
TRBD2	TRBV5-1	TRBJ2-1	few	TGCGCCAGCAGCCCCGGGACTAGCGGGAGGAGGTATGAGCAGTTCTTC	CASSPGTSGRRYEQFF
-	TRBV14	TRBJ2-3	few	TGTGCCAGCAGCCAAGATACAGCGGCCACAGATACGCAGTATTTT	CASSQDTAATDTQYF
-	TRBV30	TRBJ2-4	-	TGTGCCGGAGGGGCGCGGGTGACCAAAAACATTCAGTACTTC	CAGGARVTKNIQYF
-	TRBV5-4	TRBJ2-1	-	TGTGCCAGCTTGAGGCAGGGGGGAGACAATGAGCAGTTCTTC	CASLRQGGDNEQFF
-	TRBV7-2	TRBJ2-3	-	TGTGCCAGCAGCTCCAGGCCAGATACGCAGTATTTT	CASSSRPDTQYF
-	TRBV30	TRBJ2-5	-	TGTGCCTGGGGGCGAAGTGAGGTCAATCACTTC	CAWGRSEVNHF
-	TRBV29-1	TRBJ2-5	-	TGCAGCGTTGAAGATACAGGGCGCGGGGAGACCCAGTACTTC	CSVEDTGRGETQYF
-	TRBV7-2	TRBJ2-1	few	TGTGCCAGCAGCTTTAATGAGATGGCGGTAGCGGCCCAGAATGAGCAGTTCTTC	CASSFNEMAVAAQNEQFF
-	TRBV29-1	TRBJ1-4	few	TGCAGCGTTGATTTCAGGGACGAAGAAAAACTGTTTTTT	CSVDFRDEEKLFF
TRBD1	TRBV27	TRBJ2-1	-	TGTGCCAGCAGTTCCGGGACAGGTACCCCCTACAATGAGCAGTTCTTC	CASSSGTGTPYNEQFF
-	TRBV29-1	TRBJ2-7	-	TGCAGCGTTGGGCTTTCGACAGAAGGTGGGCAGTACTTC	CSVGLSTEGGQYF
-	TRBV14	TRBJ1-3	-	TGTGCCAGCAGCCAAGGAGGGGCGACTGGAAACACCATATATTTT	CASSQGGATGNTIYF
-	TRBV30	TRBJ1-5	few	TGTGCCTGGGGTCACGGATTAAATCAGCCCCAGCATTTT	CAWGHGLNQPQHF
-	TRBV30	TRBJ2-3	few	TGTGCCTGGAGTGCTGGGGGACATGGCACAGATACGCAGTATTTT	CAWSAGGHGTDTQYF
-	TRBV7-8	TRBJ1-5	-	TGTGCCAGCAGCTTAGGCAGGGTTAGCAATCAGCCCCAGCATTTT	CASSLGRVSNQPQHF
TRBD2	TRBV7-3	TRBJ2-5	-	TGTGCCAGCAGCCCCTCGGCGGCTAGCGGACAAGAGACCCAGTACTTC	CASSPSAASGQETQYF
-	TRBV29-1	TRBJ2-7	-	TGCAGCGTTCTCGGAGGAGGATTCGAGCAGTACTTC	CSVLGGGFEQYF
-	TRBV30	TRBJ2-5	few	TGTGCCTGGAGTAGGCAGGGAGAGACCCAGTACTTC	CAWSRQGETQYF
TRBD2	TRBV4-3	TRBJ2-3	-	TGCGCCAGCAGCCTCTTCAGCGGGAGCGCGCAGTATTTT	CASSLFSGSAQYF